This passage covers 27 T cell receptor beta chains from one sample sequenced in a study of spatial heterogeneity in lung cancer (dated by TCRdb to the late 2010s). The library was built by means of 5' RACE. For sequencing, a NextSeq 500 was employed. TCRdb reprocessed the public reads (quality trimming at Q25 with fastp, clone calling with MiXCR) and kept in-frame beta chains. CDR3 protein duplicates are merged, each entry listing the most common genes and DNA. The sample table contains tens of thousands of distinct CDR3 sequences; only one count was recorded for around 7.5% of them. 25% to 35% of the sample is taken by the ten largest. Per the publication, the time point label means: sample taken at primary tumor resection. The specimen was PBMCs, collected at surgery. Receptors were obtained from a male donor with early-stage non-small cell lung cancer.

This clonotype was observed many times. V gene TRBV12-3 or TRBV12-4 combines with J gene TRBJ2-5; TRBD2 aligns across 8 bases. This CDR3 contains 16 residues. Losses at the gene ends were 2 bases for V and 1 base for J; bases not matched to a gene: 6. CDR3 sequence reads: CASSLYGRGAQETQYF. The DNA for the CDR3 is TGTGCCAGCAGTTTATACGGGCGGGGGGCCCAAGAGACCCAGTACTTC.

This clonotype was counted many times. J is TRBJ1-5 and V is TRBV7-9, with D unresolved. CDR1 and CDR2 from the germline V gene are SEHNR and FQNEAQ (reference sequence). The CDR3 has 14 amino acids. Trimming pared 7 bases from V and 1 base from J, leaving 11 bases between. In DNA, the CDR3 is TGTGCCAGCAATGAGATCGGGAGCAATCAGCCCCAGCATTTT. Its protein product is CASNEIGSNQPQHF.

The V and J genes are TRBV7-2 and TRBJ2-2, with D possibly matching TRBD2 (5 bases). The germline V and J ends were trimmed by 3 bases and 5 bases, with 10 bases remaining between them. Germline V gives CDR1 SGHTA, CDR2 FQGNSA. The CDR3 is 14 amino acids. As DNA, the CDR3 is TGTGCCAGCAGCTTGATAACGGGGACCGGGGAGCTGTTTTTT. Translating gives CASSLITGTGELFF.

This clonotype was counted ten times or more. This sequence joins TRBV7-9 and TRBJ2-1; D is ambiguous. The CDR3 is 15 amino acids. V shed 4 bases and J shed 0 bases, with 10 bases lying between them. CDR1 is SEHNR, CDR2 FQNEAQ, per germline (reference sequence). The CDR3 coding sequence is TGTGCCAGCAGCTCCCGACGGAACTCCTACAATGAGCAGTTCTTC. Its protein product is CASSSRRNSYNEQFF.

This clonotype showed up many times. The chain combines TRBV12-3 or TRBV12-4 with TRBJ1-4; a possible D gene is TRBD1 (5 bases). CDR3 length equals 14 residues. V lost 3 bases and J lost 10, with 15 bases in between. CDR3 region: CASSFSGTLVKLFF. For the CDR3, the DNA is TGTGCCAGCAGTTTTTCGGGGACGTTGGTAAAACTGTTTTTT.

In its sample, this clonotype was seen many times. The chain has TRBV7-3 and TRBJ2-1, with 12 nucleotides matching TRBD2. V was pared by 5 bases and J by 5 bases, with 7 bases of the junction left unmatched. This CDR3 is 16 amino acids long. CDR1 is SGHTA, CDR2 FQGTGA, per germline. CDR3 DNA: TGTGCCAGCAGCCCCACCCTAGCGGGGGGGCACAATGAGCAGTTCTTC. Translated: CASSPTLAGGHNEQFF.

In its sample, this clonotype was seen once. Just one base apart from a much larger clone, this may be a read error. It is likely a read error, because the conserved phenylalanine at the end of the CDR3 is missing. The chain couples TRBV15 to TRBJ1-4, with TRBD1 matching 10 bases. CDR3 size: 15 residues. Germline CDR1 and CDR2: LNHNV and YYDKDF (reference sequence). V was clipped by 2 bases and J by 8 bases; unmatched bases: 5. CDR3 region: CATSRQDRGYEKLFY. The CDR3 DNA reads as TGTGCCACCAGCAGACAGGACAGGGGGTACGAAAAACTGTTTTAT.

This clonotype was detected many times. The chain combines TRBV7-2 with TRBJ1-6, with 8 positions matching TRBD1. Germline trimming cut 3 bases from V and 10 bases from J; bases unmatched to any gene: 5. Germline V gene data show CDR1 as SGHTA and CDR2 as FQGNSA. The CDR3 sequence is 14 residues long. CDR3 bases: TGTGCCAGCAGCTTCGGACAGGGTGGATCACCCCTCCACTTT. It specifies CASSFGQGGSPLHF.

This clonotype has a handful of counts. V gene TRBV7-2 combines with J gene TRBJ2-7, with 9 bases fitting TRBD2. The CDR3 totals 14 residues. V was pared by 5 bases and J by 4 bases, with 6 bases of the junction left unmatched. In germline, CDR1 is SGHTA, CDR2 FQGNSA. CDR3 DNA sequence: TGTGCCAGCAGCCCCTCGGCGGGGGGGTACGAGCAGTACTTC. It specifies CASSPSAGGYEQYF.

This clonotype was counted only a few times. The chain combines TRBV5-1 with TRBJ2-5, with D unclear. Trimming left V 5 bases short and J 6 bases short, with 2 bases between. The germline CDR1 and CDR2 sequences are SGHRS and YFSETQ. The CDR3 consists of 9 residues. CDR3 in DNA: TGCGCCAGCAGGAAGACCCAGTACTTC. Encoded protein: CASRKTQYF.

This clonotype was detected ten times or more. The chain combines TRBV11-1 with TRBJ2-2; D gene uncertain. The V end lost 5 bases, the J end lost 0 bases, and 10 bases lay between the germline ends. This CDR3 contains 15 residues. Germline CDR1 and CDR2: SGHAT and FQDESV (reference sequence). The CDR3 loop is CASSMGSPNTGELFF. The CDR3 DNA follows: TGTGCCAGCAGCATGGGTTCTCCGAACACCGGGGAGCTGTTTTTT.

The chain is built from TRBV4-2 and TRBJ1-5; D not certain. The V and J ends lost 0 bases and 7 bases respectively, with 13 bases between them. Germline V lookup: CDR1 LGHNA, CDR2 YNFKEQ. The CDR3 sequence is 15 residues long. The CDR3: CASSQDTGAGQPQHF. CDR3 bases: TGTGCCAGCAGCCAAGATACCGGTGCCGGGCAGCCCCAGCATTTT.

This clonotype was seen at least ten times. This chain links TRBV29-1 with TRBJ1-2; perhaps TRBD1 as D (5 bases). V lost 7 bases, J lost 2 bases, and 14 bases lay in between. Germline CDR1 and CDR2: SQVTM and ANQGSEA. The CDR3 is 13 amino acids. The CDR3: CSAARGDNYGYTF. The CDR3 region has the DNA TGCAGCGCTGCGAGGGGCGACAACTATGGCTACACCTTC.

To note about this clonotype: Just one base apart from a much larger clone, this may be a read error. The rearrangement uses TRBV6-6 and TRBJ2-1, with D tentatively TRBD1 or TRBD2 (7 bases each). The better agreement between TRBJ2-7 and the DNA end casts doubt on the J call. The CDR3 loop spans 15 amino acids. CDR1 and CDR2 (germline): MNHNY, SVGAGI (reference sequence). The CDR3 protein is CASRPGGGAYNEQYF. The DNA for the CDR3 is TGTGCCAGCAGGCCAGGGGGGGGAGCCTACAATGAGCAGTACTTC.

This clonotype occurred many times. The chain has TRBV12-3 or TRBV12-4 and TRBJ1-2; D unresolved. CDR3 size: 15 residues. Trimming took 5 bases from V and 5 from J, leaving 18 bases between them. In DNA, the CDR3 is TGTGCCAGCAGTCGCGGGTTCGAGACGCGGTATGGCTACACCTTC. Amino acids: CASSRGFETRYGYTF.

The rearrangement joins TRBV12-3 or TRBV12-4 to TRBJ1-6; TRBD1 matches at 9 bases. With 5 bases clipped from V and 7 bases from J, the junction kept 6 bases outside the gene matches. The CDR3 has 15 amino acids. The CDR3 DNA reads TGTGCCAGCAGTCGCCGGGACAGGGTGAATTCACCCCTCCACTTT. Amino acids: CASSRRDRVNSPLHF.

The chain recombines TRBV7-2 with TRBJ1-2; 11 positions match TRBD1. The ends lost 1 base at V and 6 bases at J; junction bases unmatched: 4. Germline-derived CDR1 and CDR2 are SGHTA and FQGNSA. CDR3 length: 15 amino acids. This chain's CDR3 is CASSLGPGQGDGYTF. The CDR3 DNA follows: TGTGCCAGCAGCTTAGGGCCGGGACAGGGGGATGGCTACACCTTC.

This clonotype turned up a few times. This chain joins TRBV20-1 and TRBJ2-2, with 10 bases aligning to TRBD2. The CDR3 spans 16 residues. Germline CDR1 and CDR2: DFQATT and SNEGSKA (reference sequence). V gave up 5 bases and J gave up 5 bases; unmatched junction bases: 11. For the CDR3, the DNA is TGCAGTGCTCCCCCAGGGGGACTAGCGTTTACCGGGGAGCTGTTTTTT. It encodes CSAPPGGLAFTGELFF.

This clonotype was observed a few times. This chain connects TRBV28 to TRBJ2-1; TRBD2 agrees at 11 bases. Germline CDR1 and CDR2: MDHEN and SYDVKM. This CDR3 contains 16 residues. J was trimmed by 6 bases and V by 7 bases; bases with no gene match: 11. The CDR3, as DNA: TGTGCCAGCACCGTAGCGGGGGGGCGAAGAGTCAATGAGCAGTTCTTC. Protein product: CASTVAGGRRVNEQFF.

V usage is TRBV6-5 and J usage is TRBJ1-1; D might be TRBD1 (5 bases). CDR1 is MNHEY, CDR2 SVGAGI, per germline. The CDR3 spans 13 residues. Trimming removed 4 bases from V and 1 base from J, with 7 bases in between. The CDR3, as DNA: TGTGCCAGCAGTTTCAGGGAGAACACTGAAGCTTTCTTT. Its protein is CASSFRENTEAFF.

This clonotype was found many times. The chain joins TRBV6-2 or TRBV6-3 to TRBJ2-2; D is ambiguous. V lost 4 bases and J 6 bases, leaving 6 bases between the germline ends. The CDR3 has 12 amino acids. The V gene's germline CDR1 is MNHEY and CDR2 SVGEGT. Here the CDR3 reads CASSSPSGELFF. In nucleotides, the CDR3 is TGTGCCAGCAGTTCTCCCTCCGGGGAGCTGTTTTTT.

The table lists this clonotype with a few counts. The CDR3, as DNA: TGTGCCAGCAGCCTCAATAGCGGGAGGGCTCGGGTCACAGATACGCAGTATTTT. Translating it yields CASSLNSGRARVTDTQYF. This chain joins TRBV5-6 and TRBJ2-3; 11 nucleotides line up with TRBD2. The germline CDR1 and CDR2 sequences are SGHDT and YYEEEE. J was trimmed by 2 bases and V by 4 bases; bases with no gene match: 12. The CDR3 consists of 18 residues.

The rearrangement uses TRBV6-5 and TRBJ2-7, with a possible D match to TRBD2 (6 bases). Germline CDR1 reads MNHEY; CDR2 reads SVGAGI. V was shortened by 2 bases and J by 5 bases, with 10 bases between the two germline ends. This CDR3 spans 13 amino acids. The CDR3 nucleotides read TGTGCCAGCAGTTACCTCACGGGGGACGAGCAGTACTTC. Residues: CASSYLTGDEQYF.

The sample holds a few counts of this clonotype. The V gene is TRBV6-1, the J gene TRBJ2-3, with 9 positions matching TRBD2. The germline CDR1 and CDR2 sequences are MNHNS and SASEGT. V was pared by 6 bases and J by 3 bases, with 7 bases of the junction left unmatched. The CDR3 spans 15 residues. CDR3 nucleotides: TGTGCCAGCAGGCTTTCAGCGGGAGGTACAGATACGCAGTATTTT. Translation gives CASRLSAGGTDTQYF.

The rearrangement joins TRBV6-2 or TRBV6-3 to TRBJ1-1, with TRBD1 identical over 9 bases. The CDR3 has 13 residues. Per germline, CDR1 MNHEY and CDR2 SVGEGT. Unmatched junction bases numbered 3, after V lost 4 bases and J lost 6 bases. Here the CDR3 DNA reads TGTGCCAGCAGTTTGACAGGGGGTTCTGAAGCTTTCTTT. Its translation: CASSLTGGSEAFF.

A note on this clonotype: Possible read error: a much larger clone is one base away. The J gene is TRBJ2-1, the V gene TRBV18, with D hard to call. Per the germline V gene, CDR1 is KGHSH and CDR2 is LQKENI. The CDR3 spans 14 residues. CDR3 bases: TGTGCCATCTCACCACCCCCCCCCGGAGAAGAGCAGTTCTTC. Protein: CAISPPPPGEEQFF.

This clonotype was found many times. The V and J genes are TRBV19 and TRBJ2-1; D may match TRBD1 or TRBD2 (6 bases each). The CDR3 has 16 residues. Trimming removed 6 bases from V and 6 bases from J, with 21 bases in between. Germline V lookup: CDR1 LNHDA, CDR2 SQIVND (reference sequence). This CDR3 reads CASSIGVGGNFNEQFF. As DNA, the CDR3 is TGTGCCAGTAGCATCGGGGTAGGGGGGAATTTCAATGAGCAGTTCTTC.